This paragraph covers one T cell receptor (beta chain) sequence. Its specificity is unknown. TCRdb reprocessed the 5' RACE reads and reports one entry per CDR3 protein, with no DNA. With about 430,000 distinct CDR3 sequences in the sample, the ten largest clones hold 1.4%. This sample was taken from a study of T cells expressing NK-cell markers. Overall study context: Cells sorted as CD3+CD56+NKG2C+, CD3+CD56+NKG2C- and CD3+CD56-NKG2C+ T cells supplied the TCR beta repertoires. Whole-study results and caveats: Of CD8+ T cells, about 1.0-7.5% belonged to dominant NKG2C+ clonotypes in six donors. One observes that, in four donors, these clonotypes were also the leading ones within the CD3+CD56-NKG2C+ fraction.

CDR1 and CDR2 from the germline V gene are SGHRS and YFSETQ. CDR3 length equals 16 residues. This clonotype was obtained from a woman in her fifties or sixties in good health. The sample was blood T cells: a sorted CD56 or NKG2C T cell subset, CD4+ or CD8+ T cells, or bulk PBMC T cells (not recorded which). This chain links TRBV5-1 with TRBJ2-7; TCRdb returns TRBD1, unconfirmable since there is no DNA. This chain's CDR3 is CASSFLMGPNSYEQYF.